This TCR beta chain was identified during a study of cytomegalovirus exposure and HLA in healthy donors. Study-wide findings and caveats: The likely explanation for a cluster of highly shared sequence variants was sequencing artifact. Later analysis identified several of the most significant clusters that appeared linked to common viral pathogens. Cytomegalovirus-associated TCR beta chains were listed, numbering 164.

PCR involved 60 Vbeta and 13 Jbeta primers. Using immunoSEQ multiplex PCR, the repertoire was profiled, and TCRdb retains in-frame clones only, with some absent. This sample lists 100,000 to 150,000 clones; its ten largest clones have more than 0.8%. Germline values: CDR1 SQVTM, CDR2 ANQGSEA. V was pared by 1 base and J by 9 bases, with 13 bases between. The length of the CDR3 is 12 residues. Donors counted as nominally healthy when sampled, yet unrecorded immune exposures were likely. On this clone: The target antigen is unknown.

The TCR was taken from a man younger than 35 in good health and CMV-seronegative. The chain has TRBV29-1 and TRBJ2-7; D not certain. The specimen was PBMCs. CDR3 sequence (DNA): TGCAGCGTTGAAGGTCGAGTTTCCGGGCAGTACTTC. Amino acids: CSVEGRVSGQYF.